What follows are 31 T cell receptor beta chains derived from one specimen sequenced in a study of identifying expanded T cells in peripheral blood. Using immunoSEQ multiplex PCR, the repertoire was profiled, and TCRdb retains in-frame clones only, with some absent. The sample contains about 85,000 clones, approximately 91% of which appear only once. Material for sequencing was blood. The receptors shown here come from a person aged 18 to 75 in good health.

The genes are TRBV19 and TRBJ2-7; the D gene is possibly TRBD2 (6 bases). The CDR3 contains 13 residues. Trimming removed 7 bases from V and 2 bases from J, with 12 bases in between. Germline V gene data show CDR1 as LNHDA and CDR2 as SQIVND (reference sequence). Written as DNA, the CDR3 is TGTGCCAGTATCAACGGGGGAGCCTACGAGCAGTACTTC. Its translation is CASINGGAYEQYF. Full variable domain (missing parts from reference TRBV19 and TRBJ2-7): DGGITQSPKYLFRKEGQNVTLSCEQNLNHDAMYWYRQDPGQGLRLIYYSQIVNDFQKGDIAEGYSVSREKKESFPLTVTSAQKNPTAFYLCASINGGAYEQYFGPGTRLTVT.

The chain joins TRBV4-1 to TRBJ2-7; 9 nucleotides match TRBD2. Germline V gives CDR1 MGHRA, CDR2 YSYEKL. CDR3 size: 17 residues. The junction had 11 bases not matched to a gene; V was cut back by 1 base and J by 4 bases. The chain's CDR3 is CASSQGAWREGGYEQYF. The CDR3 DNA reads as TGCGCCAGCAGCCAAGGGGCTTGGCGGGAGGGCGGTTACGAGCAGTACTTC.

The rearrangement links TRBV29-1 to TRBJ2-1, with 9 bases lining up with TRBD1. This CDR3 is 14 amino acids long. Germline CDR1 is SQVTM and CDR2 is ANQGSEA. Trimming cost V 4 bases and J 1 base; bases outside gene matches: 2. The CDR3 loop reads CSVGGTGSYNEQFF. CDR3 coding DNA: TGCAGCGTTGGTGGGACAGGGTCCTACAATGAGCAGTTCTTC.

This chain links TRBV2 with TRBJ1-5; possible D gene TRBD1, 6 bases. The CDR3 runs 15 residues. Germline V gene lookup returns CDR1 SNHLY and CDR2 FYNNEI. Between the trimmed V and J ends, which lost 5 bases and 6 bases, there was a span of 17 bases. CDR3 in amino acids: CASSLYYREGQPQHF. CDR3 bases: TGTGCCAGCAGTCTTTACTACAGGGAGGGTCAGCCCCAGCATTTT.

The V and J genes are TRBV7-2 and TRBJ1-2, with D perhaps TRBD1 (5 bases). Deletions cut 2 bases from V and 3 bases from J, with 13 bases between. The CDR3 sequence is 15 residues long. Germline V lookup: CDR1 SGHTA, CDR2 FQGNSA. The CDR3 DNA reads TGTGCCAGCAGCTTAAGTCTGGGGACGGACTATGGCTACACCTTC. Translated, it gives CASSLSLGTDYGYTF.

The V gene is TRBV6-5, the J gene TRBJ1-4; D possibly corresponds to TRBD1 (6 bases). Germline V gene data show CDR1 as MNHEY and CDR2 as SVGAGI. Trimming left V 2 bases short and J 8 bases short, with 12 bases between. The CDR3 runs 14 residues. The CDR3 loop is CASSYVGASEKLFF. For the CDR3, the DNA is TGTGCCAGCAGTTACGTGGGGGCTTCCGAAAAACTGTTTTTT.

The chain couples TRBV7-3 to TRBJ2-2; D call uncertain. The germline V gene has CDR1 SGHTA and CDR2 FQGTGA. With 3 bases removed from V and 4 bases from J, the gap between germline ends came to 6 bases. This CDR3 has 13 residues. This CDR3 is CASSFGPTGELFF. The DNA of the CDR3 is TGTGCCAGCAGCTTCGGCCCCACCGGGGAGCTGTTTTTT.

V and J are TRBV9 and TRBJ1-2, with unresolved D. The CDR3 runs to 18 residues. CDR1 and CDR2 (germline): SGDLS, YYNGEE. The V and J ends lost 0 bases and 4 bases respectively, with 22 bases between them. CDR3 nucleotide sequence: TGTGCCAGCAGCGTAGAGGAGGGTCGGGGAAGTCAACTCTATGGCTACACCTTC. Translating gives CASSVEEGRGSQLYGYTF.

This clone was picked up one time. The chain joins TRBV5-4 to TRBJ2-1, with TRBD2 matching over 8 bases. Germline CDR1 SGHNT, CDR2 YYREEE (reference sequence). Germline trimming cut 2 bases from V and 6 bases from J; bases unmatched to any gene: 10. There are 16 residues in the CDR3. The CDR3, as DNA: TGTGCCAGCAGCTTTATGAAATTAGCGGGACCCAATGAGCAGTTCTTC. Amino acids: CASSFMKLAGPNEQFF. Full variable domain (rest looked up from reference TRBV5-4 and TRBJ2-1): ETGVTQSPTHLIKTRGQQVTLRCSSQSGHNTVSWYQQALGQGPQFIFQYYREEENGRGNFPPRFSGLQFPNYSSELNVNALELDDSALYLCASSFMKLAGPNEQFFGPGTRLTVL.

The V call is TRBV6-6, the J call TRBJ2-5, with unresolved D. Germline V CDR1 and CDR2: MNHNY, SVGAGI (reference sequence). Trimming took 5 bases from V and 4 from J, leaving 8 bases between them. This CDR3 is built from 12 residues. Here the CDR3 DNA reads TGTGCCAGCAGTATGTCAACAGAGACCCAGTACTTC. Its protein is CASSMSTETQYF.

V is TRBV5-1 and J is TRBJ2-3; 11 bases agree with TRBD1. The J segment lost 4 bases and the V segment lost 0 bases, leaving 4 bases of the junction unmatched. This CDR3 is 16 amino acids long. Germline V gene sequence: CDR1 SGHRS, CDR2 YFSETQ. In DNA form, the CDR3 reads TGCGCCAGCAGCTTGGAGCGGGACAGGGGGGCAGATACGCAGTATTTT. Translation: CASSLERDRGADTQYF.

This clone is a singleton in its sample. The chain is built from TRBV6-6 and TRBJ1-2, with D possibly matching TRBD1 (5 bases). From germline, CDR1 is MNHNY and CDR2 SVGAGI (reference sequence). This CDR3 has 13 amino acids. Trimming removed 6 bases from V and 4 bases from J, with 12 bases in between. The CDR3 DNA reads TGTGCCAGCAGCCCCGGGGGAGTCTATGGCTACACCTTC. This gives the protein CASSPGGVYGYTF.

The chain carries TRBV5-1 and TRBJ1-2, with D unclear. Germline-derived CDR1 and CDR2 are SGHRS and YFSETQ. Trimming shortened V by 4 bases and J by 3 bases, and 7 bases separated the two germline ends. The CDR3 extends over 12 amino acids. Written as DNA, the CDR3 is TGCGCCAGCAGCCCGGCTGACTATGGCTACACCTTC. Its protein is CASSPADYGYTF.

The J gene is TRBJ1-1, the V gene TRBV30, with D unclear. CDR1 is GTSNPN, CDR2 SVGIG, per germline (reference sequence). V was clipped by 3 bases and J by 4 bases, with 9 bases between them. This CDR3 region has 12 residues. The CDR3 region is CAWSRISTEAFF. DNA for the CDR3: TGTGCCTGGAGCAGAATCAGCACTGAAGCTTTCTTT.

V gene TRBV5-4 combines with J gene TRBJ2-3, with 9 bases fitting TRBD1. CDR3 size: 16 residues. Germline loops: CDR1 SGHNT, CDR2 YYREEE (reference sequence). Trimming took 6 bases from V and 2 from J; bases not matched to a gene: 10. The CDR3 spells CASNLLTGGDTDTQYF. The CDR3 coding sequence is TGTGCCAGCAACCTCCTGACAGGGGGGGACACAGATACGCAGTATTTT.

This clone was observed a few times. CDR3 sequence (DNA): TGTGCCAGCAGCTTAGAGGGGGGAAGCAATCAGCCCCAGCATTTT. Protein sequence: CASSLEGGSNQPQHF. This chain joins TRBV11-2 and TRBJ1-5, with D maybe TRBD1 (5 bases). This CDR3 spans 15 amino acids. The germline CDR1 and CDR2 sequences are SGHAT and FQNNGV. The V end was cut by 0 bases, the J end by 1 base, with 7 bases between.

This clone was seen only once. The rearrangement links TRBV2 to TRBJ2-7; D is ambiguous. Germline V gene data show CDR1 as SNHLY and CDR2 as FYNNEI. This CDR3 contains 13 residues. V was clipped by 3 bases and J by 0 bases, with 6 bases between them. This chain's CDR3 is CASSDVTSYEQYF. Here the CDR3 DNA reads TGTGCCAGCAGTGATGTCACCTCCTACGAGCAGTACTTC. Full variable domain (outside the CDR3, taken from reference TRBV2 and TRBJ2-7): EPEVTQTPSHQVTQMGQEVILRCVPISNHLYFYWYRQILGQKVEFLVSFYNNEISEKSEIFDDQFSVERPDGSNFTLKIRSTKLEDSAMYFCASSDVTSYEQYFGPGTRLTVT.

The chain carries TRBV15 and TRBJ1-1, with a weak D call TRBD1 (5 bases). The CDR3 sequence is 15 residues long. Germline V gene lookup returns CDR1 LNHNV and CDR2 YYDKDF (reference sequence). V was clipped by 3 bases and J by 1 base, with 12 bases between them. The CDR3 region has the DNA TGTGCCACCAGCAGGGTTGTACAGGAGAACACTGAAGCTTTCTTT. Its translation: CATSRVVQENTEAFF.

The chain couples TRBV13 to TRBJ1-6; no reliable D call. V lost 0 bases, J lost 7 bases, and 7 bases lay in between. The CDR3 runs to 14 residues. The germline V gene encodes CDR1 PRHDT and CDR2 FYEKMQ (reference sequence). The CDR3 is CASSLGRVNSPLHF. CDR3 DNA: TGTGCCAGCAGCTTAGGCAGAGTCAATTCACCCCTCCACTTT.

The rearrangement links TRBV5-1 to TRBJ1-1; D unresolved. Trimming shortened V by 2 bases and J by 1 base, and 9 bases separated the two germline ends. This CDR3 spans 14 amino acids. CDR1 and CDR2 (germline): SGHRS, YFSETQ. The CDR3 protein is CASSLYSGNTEAFF. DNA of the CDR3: TGCGCCAGCAGCTTATACAGTGGGAACACTGAAGCTTTCTTT. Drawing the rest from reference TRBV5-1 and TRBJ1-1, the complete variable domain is KAGVTQTPRYLIKTRGQQVTLSCSPISGHRSVSWYQQTPGQGLQFLFEYFSETQRNKGNFPGRFSGRQFSNSRSEMNVSTLELGDSALYLCASSLYSGNTEAFFGQGTRLTVV.

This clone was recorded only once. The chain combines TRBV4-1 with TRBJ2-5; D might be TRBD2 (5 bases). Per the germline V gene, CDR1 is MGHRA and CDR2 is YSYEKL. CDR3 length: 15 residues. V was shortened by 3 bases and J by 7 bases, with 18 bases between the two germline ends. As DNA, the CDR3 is TGCGCCAGCAGCCACTCTCGGGAACCGTACGGGACCCAGTACTTC. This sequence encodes CASSHSREPYGTQYF.

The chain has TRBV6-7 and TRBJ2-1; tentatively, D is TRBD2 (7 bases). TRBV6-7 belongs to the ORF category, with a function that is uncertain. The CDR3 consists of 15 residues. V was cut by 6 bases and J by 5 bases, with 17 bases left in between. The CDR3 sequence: CASRPHGGRHNEQFF. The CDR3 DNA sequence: TGTGCCAGCAGACCTCACGGGGGGCGACACAATGAGCAGTTCTTC.

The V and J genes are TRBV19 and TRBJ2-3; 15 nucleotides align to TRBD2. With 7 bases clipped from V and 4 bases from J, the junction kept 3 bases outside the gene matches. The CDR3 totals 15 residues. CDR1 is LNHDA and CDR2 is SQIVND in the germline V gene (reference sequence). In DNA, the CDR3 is TGTGCCAGTACTAGGACTAGCGGGGGGGCAGATACGCAGTATTTT. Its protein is CASTRTSGGADTQYF.

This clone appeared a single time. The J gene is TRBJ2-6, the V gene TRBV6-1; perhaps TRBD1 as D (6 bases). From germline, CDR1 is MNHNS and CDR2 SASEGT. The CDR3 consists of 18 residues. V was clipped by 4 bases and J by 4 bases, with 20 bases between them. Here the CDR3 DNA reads TGTGCCAGCAGTGGCCTCGGGACACCGGTATCGGGGGCCAACGTCCTGACTTTC. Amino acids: CASSGLGTPVSGANVLTF.

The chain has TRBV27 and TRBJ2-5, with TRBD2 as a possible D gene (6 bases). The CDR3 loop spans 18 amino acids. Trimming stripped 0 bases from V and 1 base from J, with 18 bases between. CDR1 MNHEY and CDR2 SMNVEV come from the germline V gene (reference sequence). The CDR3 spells CASSLSPLGRTSQETQYF. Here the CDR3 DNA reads TGTGCCAGCAGTTTATCCCCCTTGGGGAGGACAAGCCAAGAGACCCAGTACTTC.

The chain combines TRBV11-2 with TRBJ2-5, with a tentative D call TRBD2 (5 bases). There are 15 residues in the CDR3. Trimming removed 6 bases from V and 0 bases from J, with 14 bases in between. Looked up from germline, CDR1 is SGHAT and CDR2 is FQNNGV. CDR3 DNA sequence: TGTGCCAGCAGTCGAATAGGCGGGTACCAAGAGACCCAGTACTTC. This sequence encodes CASSRIGGYQETQYF.

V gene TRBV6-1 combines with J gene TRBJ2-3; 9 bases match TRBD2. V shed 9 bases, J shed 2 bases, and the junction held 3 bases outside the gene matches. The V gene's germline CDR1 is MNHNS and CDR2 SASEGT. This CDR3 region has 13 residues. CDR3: CASLAGPTDTQYF. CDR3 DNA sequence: TGTGCCAGTCTAGCGGGGCCCACAGATACGCAGTATTTT.

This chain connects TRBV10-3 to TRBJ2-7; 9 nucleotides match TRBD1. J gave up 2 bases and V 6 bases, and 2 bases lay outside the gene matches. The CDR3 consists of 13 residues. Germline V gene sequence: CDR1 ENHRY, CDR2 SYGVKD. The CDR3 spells CAISGTGTYEQYF. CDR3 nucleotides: TGTGCCATCAGCGGGACAGGGACCTACGAGCAGTACTTC.

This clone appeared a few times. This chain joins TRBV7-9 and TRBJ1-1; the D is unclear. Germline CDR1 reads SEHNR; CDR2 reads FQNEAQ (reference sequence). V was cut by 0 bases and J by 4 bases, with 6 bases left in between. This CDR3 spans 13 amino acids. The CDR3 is CASSLAMGTEAFF. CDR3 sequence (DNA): TGTGCCAGCAGCTTAGCTATGGGCACTGAAGCTTTCTTT.

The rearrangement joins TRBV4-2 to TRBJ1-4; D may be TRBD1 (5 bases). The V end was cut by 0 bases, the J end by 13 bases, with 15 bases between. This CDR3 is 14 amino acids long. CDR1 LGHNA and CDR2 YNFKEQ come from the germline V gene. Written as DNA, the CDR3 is TGTGCCAGCAGCCAAGAGGGGACCCTCGGTAGACTGTTTTTT. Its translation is CASSQEGTLGRLFF.

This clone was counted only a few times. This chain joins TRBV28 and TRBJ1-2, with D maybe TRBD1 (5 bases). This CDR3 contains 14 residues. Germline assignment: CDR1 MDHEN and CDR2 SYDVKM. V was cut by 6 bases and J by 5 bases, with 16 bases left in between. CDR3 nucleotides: TGTGCCAGCAGGGGGACCGGAACCTCTTATGGCTACACCTTC. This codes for CASRGTGTSYGYTF.